What follows describes a single TCR beta chain. Its specificity is unknown. CDR3 length: 18 amino acids. Trimming removed 0 bases at V and 2 bases at J, with 18 bases between. The germline V gene encodes CDR1 SGHTA and CDR2 FQGTGA. These data are taken from a study of T cells in tuberculosis. Looking at the study overall: The T cells targeted glucose monomycolate, a mycobacterial lipid, via CD1B.

Study-level findings and limits: Active tuberculosis alpha repertoires lay closer to GMM-specific TCRs than controls'. The TCR-beta difference was not significant; alpha differences partly reflected length. Classification accuracy was 87% (AUROC 0.8 to 0.9) with the GMM-specific repertoire.

Clones were read by immunoSEQ multiplex PCR, and TCRdb kept only the in-frame ones, dropping some. In the table there are some 25,000 clones, about 95% of which are singletons. The chain carries TRBV7-3 and TRBJ2-3; no clear D gene. The sequencing input was PBMCs. The receptor was derived from a donor aged 10 to 29 with latent tuberculosis or without tuberculosis infection. In DNA form, the CDR3 reads TGTGCCAGCAGCTTAACCTCGGCAGGCGCCGTACCCACAGATACGCAGTATTTT. Its protein is CASSLTSAGAVPTDTQYF.